This TCR beta chain is drawn from a study of T cells in Graves' hyperthyroidism and ophthalmopathy. It was RNA transcripts that yielded the amplified TCR beta CDR3 regions. Using the HTBI primer set, a first-round RT-PCR was run on the TCR CDR3. TCRdb recomputed calls from the multiplex PCR reads with MiXCR, one row per CDR3 protein. The sample shows about 600,000 distinct CDR3 sequences, about a sixth of them seen only once. The study's findings and limits: Ophthalmopathy was separated from stable hyperthyroidism by a 13 V-J model.

Comments on this clonotype: Antigen specificity is unknown.

Inclusion characteristics of ophthalmopathy patients comprised a Clinical Activity Score of at least 3, a NOSPECS grade of at least 4, and duration under 3 months. Sequenced input: blood. The TCR was taken from a woman aged 40 to 50 with Graves' ophthalmopathy.

The CDR3 coding sequence is TGCGCCAGCAGCTCGCAGGAGATCGGGGAGCTGTTTTTT. Translating gives CASSSQEIGELFF. The chain is built from TRBV5-1 and TRBJ2-2; D is ambiguous. The CDR3 is 13 amino acids. V was clipped by 3 bases and J by 7 bases, with 10 bases between them. CDR1 is SGHRS, CDR2 YFSETQ, per germline.